The 21 T cell receptor beta chains in this list originate from one sample, sequenced in a study of cytomegalovirus exposure and HLA in healthy donors (dated by TCRdb to 2016 to 2017). Receptor amplification or capture employed the immunoSEQ multiplex PCR assay. A mixture of 60 forward primers for TCR Vbeta segments and 13 reverse primers for TCR Jbeta segments was used in the multiplex PCR. The source is immuneACCESS, and TCRdb retained only in-frame sequences with V and J called. Part of the clones is not carried over; for the studies checked, unresolved V genes explain less than half of this, and the remainder is unexplained. The sample includes 180,000 or so clones, with roughly 88% observed a single time. 9.3% of the sample is in the top ten clones. The material sequenced was PBMCs. Receptor source: a man younger than 35 in good health and CMV-seropositive.

V is TRBV7-8 and J is TRBJ1-2; perhaps TRBD1 as D (6 bases). Per the germline V gene, CDR1 is SGHVS and CDR2 is FQNEAQ. The V end was cut by 2 bases, the J end by 8 bases, with 12 bases between. The CDR3 covers 13 residues. CDR3 residues: CASSLLDRRGYTF. The CDR3 nucleotides read TGTGCCAGCAGCTTACTCGACAGGCGAGGCTACACCTTC.

V gene TRBV11-2 combines with J gene TRBJ2-5; TRBD2 is a possible D gene (5 bases). Trimming left V 6 bases short and J 5 bases short, with 16 bases between. Germline CDR1 SGHAT, CDR2 FQNNGV. The length of the CDR3 is 14 residues. The CDR3 DNA follows: TGTGCCAGCAGAGAGACCGGGCCGGGGGAGACCCAGTACTTC. Amino acid sequence: CASRETGPGETQYF.

Points on this clone: Other DNA variants within this sample encode the same CDR3. The gene calls are TRBV5-1 and TRBJ2-5; D perhaps matches TRBD2 (6 bases). CDR3 length: 14 residues. Trimming cost V 0 bases and J 1 base, with 7 bases left between them. From germline, CDR1 is SGHRS and CDR2 YFSETQ. The CDR3 is CASSLGGTQETQYF. The CDR3 bases are TGCGCCAGCAGCTTGGGCGGGACCCAAGAGACCCAGTACTTC. Together with reference TRBV5-1 and TRBJ2-5, the CDR3 gives the full variable domain: KAGVTQTPRYLIKTRGQQVTLSCSPISGHRSVSWYQQTPGQGLQFLFEYFSETQRNKGNFPGRFSGRQFSNSRSEMNVSTLELGDSALYLCASSLGGTQETQYFGPGTRLLVL.

The chain employs TRBV30 and TRBJ2-5, with 8 nucleotides matching TRBD1. Germline CDR1 reads GTSNPN; CDR2 reads SVGIG (reference sequence). The ends lost 0 bases at V and 4 bases at J; junction bases unmatched: 4. CDR3 length: 14 amino acids. For the CDR3, the DNA is TGTGCCTGGAGTGTACGACAGGGGCGAGAGACCCAGTACTTC. It encodes CAWSVRQGRETQYF.

V and J are TRBV6-1 and TRBJ1-2; D gene ambiguous. The CDR3 is 13 residues long. Per the germline V gene, CDR1 is MNHNS and CDR2 is SASEGT. V lost 2 bases, J lost 7 bases, and 11 bases lay in between. In nucleotides, the CDR3 is TGTGCCAGCAGTGAACAACTTGAATCTGGCTACACCTTC. Encoded protein: CASSEQLESGYTF.

The chain links TRBV19 to TRBJ1-4; no clear D. Trimming stripped 5 bases from V and 7 bases from J, with 20 bases between. The CDR3 runs to 16 residues. Germline V CDR1 and CDR2: LNHDA, SQIVND (reference sequence). The CDR3 loop is CASSPPPVLPPEKLFF. The CDR3 DNA follows: TGTGCCAGTAGTCCCCCCCCGGTTCTGCCCCCTGAAAAACTGTTTTTT.

This rearrangement joins TRBV7-7 to TRBJ2-1; perhaps TRBD1 as D (5 bases). The length of the CDR3 is 13 residues. From germline, CDR1 is SSHAT and CDR2 FNYEAQ (reference sequence). V shed 1 base and J shed 8 bases, with 9 bases lying between them. This CDR3 is CASSLEVGDEQFF. The CDR3 DNA reads as TGTGCCAGCAGCTTAGAAGTAGGGGATGAGCAGTTCTTC.

The chain couples TRBV2 to TRBJ2-7, with D perhaps matching TRBD1 (6 bases). V shed 10 bases and J shed 4 bases, with 14 bases lying between them. Germline V gives CDR1 SNHLY, CDR2 FYNNEI. The CDR3 covers 12 residues. The CDR3 reads CAIQGKLYEQYF. CDR3 bases: TGTGCCATACAGGGAAAGTTATACGAGCAGTACTTC.

This chain connects TRBV5-4 to TRBJ2-3; 9 bases agree with TRBD2. V gave up 3 bases and J gave up 2 bases; unmatched junction bases: 10. The CDR3 length is 17 residues. Germline CDR1 is SGHNT and CDR2 is YYREEE (reference sequence). The CDR3 here is CASSSPLAGTSTDTQYF. The DNA of the CDR3 is TGTGCCAGCAGCTCGCCCCTAGCGGGGACCTCCACAGATACGCAGTATTTT.

This sequence joins TRBV5-1 and TRBJ2-1, with 7 bases that match TRBD1. From germline, CDR1 is SGHRS and CDR2 YFSETQ. The CDR3 spans 15 residues. The V gene end was trimmed by 0 bases and the J gene end by 4 bases; junction bases not matched to a gene: 4. CDR3 nucleotides: TGCGCCAGCAGCTTGGAACAGGGGATATACAATGAGCAGTTCTTC. Translation: CASSLEQGIYNEQFF.

This rearrangement joins TRBV6-5 to TRBJ1-4, with D hard to call. The CDR3 contains 14 residues. CDR1 MNHEY and CDR2 SVGAGI come from the germline V gene. The V and J ends lost 5 bases and 0 bases respectively, with 7 bases between them. The CDR3 bases are TGTGCCAGCAGTCCCTCTGCAACTAATGAAAAACTGTTTTTT. Protein: CASSPSATNEKLFF.

CDR3 loop: CASSQEPRGREKLFF. In nucleotides, the CDR3 is TGCGCCAGCAGCCAAGAACCCAGGGGTAGGGAAAAACTGTTTTTT. This sequence joins TRBV4-3 and TRBJ1-4; D is perhaps TRBD1 (6 bases). The CDR3 is made up of 15 amino acids. Germline lookup yields CDR1 LGHNA and CDR2 YSLEER. V lost 0 bases to trimming and J lost 8 bases, with 13 bases between them.

This chain uses TRBV7-2 with TRBJ1-6; no clear D gene. V lost 2 bases and J lost 4, with 15 bases in between. CDR3 length: 17 residues. CDR1 and CDR2 from the germline V gene are SGHTA and FQGNSA. The CDR3 coding sequence is TGTGCCAGCAGCTTATCGGAGGTACCTAGTTATAATTCACCCCTCCACTTT. Its translation: CASSLSEVPSYNSPLHF.

The rearrangement joins TRBV7-9 to TRBJ2-7; the D gene is possibly TRBD1 (5 bases). The ends were cut back, 5 bases at V and 0 bases at J, with 17 bases in the middle. Per germline, CDR1 SEHNR and CDR2 FQNEAQ (reference sequence). CDR3 length equals 16 residues. The CDR3 DNA follows: TGTGCCAGCAGCAAGCTGGCTGGGGCCAGCTCCTACGAGCAGTACTTC. Translating it yields CASSKLAGASSYEQYF.

This clone occurred once. The rearrangement links TRBV7-2 to TRBJ2-7; 8 bases line up with TRBD2. After removal of 1 base from V and 1 base from J, the junction contained 6 bases not matched to a gene. Germline CDR1 reads SGHTA; CDR2 reads FQGNSA. The CDR3 is 16 amino acids. DNA for the CDR3: TGTGCCAGCAGCTTAGATGTGACTAGCGTGTCCTACGAGCAGTACTTC. As protein: CASSLDVTSVSYEQYF. Combining the CDR3 with reference TRBV7-2 and TRBJ2-7 gives the whole variable domain GAGVSQSPSNKVTEKGKDVELRCDPISGHTALYWYRQSLGQGLEFLIYFQGNSAPDKSGLPSDRFSAERTGGSVSTLTIQRTQQEDSAVYLCASSLDVTSVSYEQYFGPGTRLTVT.

In this sample, this clone turned up once. The V call is TRBV5-1, the J call TRBJ2-7; TRBD2 matches at 10 bases. Trimming took 2 bases from V and 0 from J; bases not matched to a gene: 2. This CDR3 is 15 amino acids long. Per germline, CDR1 SGHRS and CDR2 YFSETQ. The CDR3 here is CASSFGLADSYEQYF. CDR3 nucleotide sequence: TGCGCCAGCAGCTTCGGACTAGCGGACTCCTACGAGCAGTACTTC.

The J gene is TRBJ1-6, the V gene TRBV10-1; D is undetermined. CDR3 length: 14 residues. The ends were cut back, 8 bases at V and 2 bases at J, with 10 bases in the middle. Germline V CDR1 and CDR2: WNHNN, SYGVQD (reference sequence). CDR3 region: CASAGEPYNSPLHF. In DNA form, the CDR3 reads TGCGCCAGCGCCGGTGAGCCCTATAATTCACCCCTCCACTTT.

The chain joins TRBV5-1 to TRBJ1-3, with 12 bases matching TRBD1. The CDR3 extends over 17 amino acids. Unmatched junction bases numbered 7, after V lost 2 bases and J lost 4 bases. Germline lookup yields CDR1 SGHRS and CDR2 YFSETQ. The CDR3 nucleotides read TGCGCCAGCAGCTTCTCACCGGGACAGGGGGCCGGAAACACCATATATTTT. As protein: CASSFSPGQGAGNTIYF.

The rearrangement joins TRBV5-1 to TRBJ1-5; D remains unclear. With 0 bases removed from V and 6 bases from J, the gap between germline ends came to 13 bases. The CDR3 is 15 residues long. The germline V gene has CDR1 SGHRS and CDR2 YFSETQ. The CDR3 nucleotides are TGCGCCAGCAGCTTGGAGCCTAACTCGGGTCAGCCCCAGCATTTT. It codes for CASSLEPNSGQPQHF.

The chain has TRBV5-5 and TRBJ2-2; TRBD1 is a possible D gene (5 bases). Germline V CDR1 and CDR2: SGHKS, YYEKEE (reference sequence). Trimming left V 1 base short and J 7 bases short, with 20 bases between. The CDR3 length is 17 residues. For the CDR3, the DNA is TGTGCCAGCAGCTTGATCGGGTCAGGGCGATTTGGCGGGGAGCTGTTTTTT. Translating gives CASSLIGSGRFGGELFF.

This rearrangement joins TRBV2 to TRBJ1-6; D ambiguous. The germline V gene encodes CDR1 SNHLY and CDR2 FYNNEI. This CDR3 spans 12 amino acids. Trimming left V 7 bases short and J 9 bases short, with 10 bases between. The CDR3 reads CASMAEFSPLHF. For the CDR3, the DNA is TGTGCCAGCATGGCAGAATTTTCACCCCTCCACTTT.